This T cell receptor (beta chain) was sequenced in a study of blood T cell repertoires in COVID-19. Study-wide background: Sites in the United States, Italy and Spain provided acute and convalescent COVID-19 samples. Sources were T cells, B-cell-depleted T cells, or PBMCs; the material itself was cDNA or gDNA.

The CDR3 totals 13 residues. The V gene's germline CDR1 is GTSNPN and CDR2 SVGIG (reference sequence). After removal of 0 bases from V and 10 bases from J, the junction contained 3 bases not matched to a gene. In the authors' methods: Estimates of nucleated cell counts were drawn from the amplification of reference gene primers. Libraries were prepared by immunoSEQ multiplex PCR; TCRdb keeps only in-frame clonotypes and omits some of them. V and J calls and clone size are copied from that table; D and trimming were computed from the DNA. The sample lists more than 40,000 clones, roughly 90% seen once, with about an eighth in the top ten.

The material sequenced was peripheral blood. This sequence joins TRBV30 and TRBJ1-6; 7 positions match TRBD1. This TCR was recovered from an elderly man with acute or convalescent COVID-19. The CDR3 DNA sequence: TGTGCCTGGAGTGTACAGGGACAGTCACCCCTCCACTTT. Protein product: CAWSVQGQSPLHF.